This is a list of T cell receptor beta chains from one sample in a study of CD8 T cells in Susac syndrome. TCRdb called the immunoSEQ multiplex PCR reads again in MiXCR, with one record for every CDR3 protein. The table shows around 180,000 distinct CDR3 sequences, with under 95% occurring only once. Sequencing used CD4+ T cells from PBMCs. The receptors derive from a human donor with multiple sclerosis. Both conserved end residues are part of each CDR3. The order of the fields is CDR3 protein, CDR3 DNA, clone size, D gene, J gene, V gene. D genes are given only for firm matches. Size is stated for part of the rows, as once, few or many counts, or as a class when the clone is expanded.

CASSRRGQGKETDTQYF,TGTGCCAGCAGCCGCCGAGGACAGGGGAAGGAGACAGATACGCAGTATTTT,NA,TRBD1,TRBJ2-3,TRBV5-6
CASSLPASGANVLTF,TGTGCCAGCAGTTTACCAGCCTCTGGGGCCAACGTCCTGACTTTC,NA,NA,TRBJ2-6,TRBV12-3/TRBV12-4
CASTSTGLSNEQFF,TGTGCCAGCACCTCGACAGGGTTGAGCAATGAGCAGTTCTTC,NA,TRBD1,TRBJ2-1,TRBV6-5
CASGGQGLTEAFF,TGTGCTAGCGGGGGACAGGGACTCACTGAAGCTTTCTTT,few,TRBD1,TRBJ1-1,TRBV25-1
CSASEQSSYNEQFF,TGCAGTGCTTCGGAACAGAGCTCCTACAATGAGCAGTTCTTC,NA,NA,TRBJ2-1,TRBV20-1
CASSHTHTNYEQFF,TGTGCCAGCAGTCACACACACACCAATTATGAGCAGTTCTTC,NA,NA,TRBJ2-1,TRBV12-3/TRBV12-4
CASSLGLASKIGETQYF,TGCGCCAGCAGCTTGGGACTAGCGTCCAAAATAGGAGAGACCCAGTACTTC,NA,TRBD2,TRBJ2-5,TRBV5-1
CASSQNQAMGQYF,TGTGCCAGCAGCCAAAATCAGGCTATGGGGCAGTACTTC,once,NA,TRBJ2-7,TRBV3-1
CASSVGGEGETQYF,TGTGCCAGCAGCGTAGGAGGGGAGGGAGAGACCCAGTACTTC,NA,TRBD2,TRBJ2-5,TRBV9
CASSLKGSRTDTQYF,TGTGCCAGCAGTTTGAAGGGTTCTCGCACAGATACGCAGTATTTT,NA,NA,TRBJ2-3,TRBV27
CASSLDQGFYEQYF,TGTGCCAGCAGTCTAGATCAGGGATTCTACGAGCAGTACTTC,NA,NA,TRBJ2-7,TRBV28
CASSQAGYSNQPQHF,TGTGCCAGCAGCCAAGCTGGCTATAGCAATCAGCCCCAGCATTTT,NA,NA,TRBJ1-5,TRBV3-1
CASSQTGAASPLHF,TGTGCCAGCAGCCAAACAGGGGCGGCCTCGCCCCTCCACTTT,NA,TRBD1,TRBJ1-6,TRBV3-1
CASSLEGDRAPNTEAFF,TGTGCCAGCAGCTTAGAGGGGGACAGGGCTCCTAACACTGAAGCTTTCTTT,NA,TRBD1,TRBJ1-1,TRBV7-9
CASSPSSGGRGEQFF,TGTGCCAGCAGCCCATCTAGCGGGGGTCGGGGTGAGCAGTTCTTC,NA,TRBD2,TRBJ2-1,TRBV7-2
CASSLQGDWSPLHF,TGCGCCAGCAGCTTACAGGGAGATTGGTCACCCCTCCACTTT,once,NA,TRBJ1-6,TRBV5-1
CASSLAPPNEQFF,TGCGCCAGCAGCTTGGCCCCTCCAAATGAGCAGTTCTTC,NA,NA,TRBJ2-1,TRBV5-1
CASTRTSPNTGELFF,TGTGCCAGCACCCGGACTAGCCCGAACACCGGGGAGCTGTTTTTT,NA,TRBD2,TRBJ2-2,TRBV7-2
CASSSSGGGSNTGELFF,TGTGCCAGCAGCTCCTCAGGGGGCGGTTCGAACACCGGGGAGCTGTTTTTT,NA,TRBD1,TRBJ2-2,TRBV7-2
CASSSPVANYGYTF,TGTGCCAGCAGTTCCCCGGTTGCGAACTATGGCTACACCTTC,NA,NA,TRBJ1-2,TRBV28
CATSQFESGVGNEQFF,TGTGCCACCAGCCAATTTGAGTCGGGTGTAGGGAATGAGCAGTTCTTC,NA,NA,TRBJ2-1,TRBV24-1
CSASRRPQETQYF,TGCAGTGCTAGCCGACGTCCACAAGAGACCCAGTACTTC,NA,NA,TRBJ2-5,TRBV20-1
CASSSEGAGTDTQYF,TGTGCCAGCAGCTCAGAGGGAGCGGGCACAGATACGCAGTATTTT,few,NA,TRBJ2-3,TRBV7-2
CAWRLQGPQGVNF,TGTGCCTGGAGACTCCAGGGGCCGCAAGGGGTGAACTTC,NA,NA,TRBJ2-7,TRBV30
CASSNRSSQETQYF,TGTGCCAGCAGTAACCGGAGCAGCCAAGAGACCCAGTACTTC,once,NA,TRBJ2-5,TRBV5-4
CASSSTAQETQYF,TGTGCCAGCAGCTCTACAGCCCAAGAGACCCAGTACTTC,NA,NA,TRBJ2-5,TRBV7-9
CASSLGQGAFGSPLHF,TGCGCCAGCAGCCTCGGACAGGGGGCTTTCGGTTCACCCCTCCACTTT,NA,TRBD1,TRBJ1-6,TRBV4-1
CASSQESSQYF,TGTGCCAGCAGCCAAGAGTCGTCGCAGTATTTT,NA,NA,TRBJ2-3,TRBV3-1
CASSYKFRSEQFF,TGTGCCAGCAGTTACAAGTTCAGGAGTGAGCAGTTCTTC,NA,NA,TRBJ2-1,TRBV6-2/TRBV6-3
CATSKQGALFDTGELFF,TGTGCCACCAGCAAGCAAGGAGCTCTCTTTGACACCGGGGAGCTGTTTTTT,NA,NA,TRBJ2-2,TRBV15
CASSPWRGDVFYEQYF,TGTGCCAGCAGTCCCTGGCGCGGGGATGTGTTTTACGAGCAGTACTTC,NA,NA,TRBJ2-7,TRBV12-3/TRBV12-4
CASSIRAGAIETQYF,TGTGCCAGTAGTATACGGGCAGGGGCGATAGAGACCCAGTACTTC,NA,NA,TRBJ2-5,TRBV19
CASSADTFANTGELFF,TGTGCCAGCAGCGCCGACACCTTCGCGAACACCGGGGAGCTGTTTTTT,once,NA,TRBJ2-2,TRBV9
CASSLKRLTGGTDTQYF,TGTGCCAGCAGCTTAAAGCGCTTGACAGGGGGCACAGATACGCAGTATTTT,NA,TRBD1,TRBJ2-3,TRBV7-9
CASTRTGRPYEQYF,TGCGCCAGCACCCGGACAGGGAGACCCTACGAGCAGTACTTC,NA,TRBD1,TRBJ2-7,TRBV10-2
CACPGAGGELFF,TGTGCCTGTCCCGGGGCGGGCGGGGAGCTGTTTTTT,NA,NA,TRBJ2-2,TRBV30
CASSLEGSGMNTEAFF,TGCGCCAGCAGCTTGGAAGGCTCAGGGATGAACACTGAAGCTTTCTTT,NA,NA,TRBJ1-1,TRBV5-1
CSATHHKTSTYEQYF,TGCAGTGCTACCCACCACAAGACTAGTACCTACGAGCAGTACTTC,NA,NA,TRBJ2-7,TRBV20-1
CASSQGSGEGTQYF,TGTGCCAGCAGCCAAGGGTCCGGAGAGGGTACGCAGTATTTT,NA,NA,TRBJ2-3,TRBV3-1
CASRYGTGVEEQYF,TGTGCCAGCAGGTACGGGACAGGGGTTGAGGAGCAGTACTTC,NA,TRBD1,TRBJ2-7,TRBV12-3/TRBV12-4